These T cell receptor beta chains were read from a single sample in a study of blood T cell repertoires in COVID-19. This table comes from immunoSEQ multiplex PCR, and its TCRdb copy is limited to in-frame clones, with some not included. The data hold more than 45,000 clones, with 65% to 85% observed a single time. Specimen: peripheral blood. These receptors were collected from a man aged 35 to 55 with acute or convalescent COVID-19. Each CDR3 is given without its conserved first and last residue. Fields, in order: D gene, V gene, J gene, CDR3 protein. The D gene is left open where the match is weak.

TRBD1	TRBV10-3	TRBJ1-5	ATDSTGGNQPQH
TRBD2	TRBV5-4	TRBJ2-7	AAARGLELGEQY
TRBD1	TRBV5-1	TRBJ1-4	ASSLGDRGIGKLF
TRBD1	TRBV30	TRBJ2-2	AWSKYGQGDTGELF
TRBD1	TRBV5-6	TRBJ1-2	ASSSGTAIYGYT
TRBD2	TRBV6-5	TRBJ2-7	ASSTGTIPSYEQY
.	TRBV10-3	TRBJ2-7	AISQGREQY
.	TRBV7-9	TRBJ2-7	ASSLGSGGSTYEQY
.	TRBV2	TRBJ2-5	ASSGGSRGQETQY
.	TRBV7-9	TRBJ1-2	ASSQTAGTDYGYT
.	TRBV30	TRBJ2-2	AWSRRTVNTGELF
TRBD1	TRBV19	TRBJ2-4	ASSITGTGAFLAKNIQY
.	TRBV30	TRBJ1-2	AWSVSIGYT
.	TRBV5-1	TRBJ2-3	ASSFPTDTQY
TRBD2	TRBV18	.	ASSRTSGSPNEQF
TRBD1	TRBV11-2	TRBJ2-3	ASSVGTDTDTQY
.	TRBV30	TRBJ1-2	AWSVLASGYT
.	TRBV5-1	TRBJ2-7	ASSLDLRTLEEQY
TRBD1	TRBV24-1	TRBJ2-3	ATGGYGQGPITQY
TRBD1	TRBV24-1	TRBJ2-1	ATSEGTGVRHNEQF
.	TRBV5-1	TRBJ1-4	ASSLDSGGGEKLF
.	TRBV19	TRBJ2-3	ASSARPGGRGDTQY
.	TRBV19	TRBJ1-1	ASSNSGGNEAF
TRBD2	TRBV19	TRBJ2-3	ASSRERGAKYTDTQY
.	TRBV6-1	TRBJ1-3	ASSEPGSIGNTIY
.	TRBV2	TRBJ1-2	ASSPVNDAYGYT
TRBD1	TRBV10-1	TRBJ1-2	ASSPGGIYGYT
.	TRBV7-6	TRBJ1-1	ASSIRVVAF
.	TRBV18	TRBJ1-5	ASSRFNSNNQPQH
.	TRBV18	TRBJ1-1	ASSPGTVYTEAF
.	TRBV7-2	TRBJ1-2	ASSAQQGLIGGYT
TRBD2	TRBV2	TRBJ2-2	ASHKILATSGGYTGELF
.	TRBV10-3	TRBJ1-2	AISDPGRAYGYT
TRBD2	TRBV2	TRBJ2-2	ASRKSSGGFTGELF
.	TRBV5-1	TRBJ1-3	ASSLDPGVGNTIY
.	TRBV27	TRBJ2-6	ASSGGGISGANVLT
.	TRBV5-5	TRBJ2-7	ASSLVSGSYEQY
TRBD2	TRBV6-5	TRBJ2-5	ASRAPGGSGTQY
TRBD1	TRBV6-5	TRBJ1-1	ASSATGGNTEAF
TRBD2	TRBV19	TRBJ2-3	ASKTPSGGSQY
.	TRBV30	TRBJ2-2	AWSAGPPGELF
.	TRBV7-9	TRBJ1-6	ASSLASRNSPLH
.	TRBV19	TRBJ1-2	ASRNQNYGYT
.	TRBV18	TRBJ1-4	ASSPGVNEKLF
TRBD2	TRBV5-8	TRBJ2-1	ASSRELGLAGKEQF
TRBD1	TRBV7-9	TRBJ2-2	ASSWGQGGAGELF